The 28 T cell receptor beta chains presented below share a single source sample, sequenced in a study of graft-versus-host responses after intestinal transplantation. No antigen has been identified for these receptors. Sequenced by immunoSEQ multiplex PCR; TCRdb stores in-frame clones only, minus some. Seen here are around 100,000 clones, 93% observed once, and the top ten hold around 1%. The source was unstimulated CD8+ T cells sorted from spleen or lymph node cells, collected before intestinal transplant. The receptors were gathered from a human donor who received an intestinal transplant.

The chain is built from TRBV13 and TRBJ1-1; D gene ambiguous. Germline V lookup: CDR1 PRHDT, CDR2 FYEKMQ (reference sequence). V was trimmed by 5 bases and J by 4 bases, leaving 5 bases between them. CDR3 size: 11 residues. The CDR3 here is CASSLSTEAFF. For the CDR3, the DNA is TGTGCCAGCAGCCTCTCCACTGAAGCTTTCTTT.

The chain carries TRBV5-1 and TRBJ1-4; 10 bases fit TRBD1. The CDR3 sequence is 17 residues long. Germline V lookup: CDR1 SGHRS, CDR2 YFSETQ. The trim removed 5 bases at V and 0 bases at J, leaving 7 bases unmatched. The CDR3 loop is CASSDRGRITTNEKLFF. In DNA form, the CDR3 reads TGCGCCAGCAGTGACAGGGGGCGAATCACAACTAATGAAAAACTGTTTTTT.

V usage is TRBV5-1 and J usage is TRBJ2-7, with D perhaps matching TRBD2 (5 bases). The V gene's germline CDR1 is SGHRS and CDR2 YFSETQ. The CDR3 is 11 residues long. V shed 7 bases and J shed 5 bases, with 10 bases lying between them. The CDR3 protein is CASSGVNEQYF. The CDR3 DNA sequence: TGCGCCAGCTCCGGGGTGAACGAGCAGTACTTC.

The chain uses TRBV2 and TRBJ2-5; 11 bases align to TRBD2. The CDR3 loop spans 14 amino acids. V shed 4 bases and J 5 bases; nucleotides not matched to a gene: 3. Germline V gene data show CDR1 as SNHLY and CDR2 as FYNNEI. The CDR3 here is CASSVLAGDETQYF. CDR3 sequence (DNA): TGTGCCAGCAGTGTACTAGCGGGGGACGAGACCCAGTACTTC.

The CDR3 here is CASIGAGGSNEQFF. The CDR3 coding sequence is TGTGCCAGCATCGGGGCAGGGGGCTCGAATGAGCAGTTCTTC. The chain uses TRBV6-5 and TRBJ2-1, with 8 bases aligning to TRBD1. Trimming at V came to 7 bases and at J to 7 bases, leaving 9 bases not matched to a gene. Per germline, CDR1 MNHEY and CDR2 SVGAGI. There are 14 residues in the CDR3.

The chain is built from TRBV5-6 and TRBJ1-2; D unclear. This CDR3 is 15 amino acids long. The V gene lost 4 bases and the J gene lost 4 bases, with 17 bases spanning the gap. Germline loops: CDR1 SGHDT, CDR2 YYEEEE. The CDR3 nucleotides read TGTGCCAGCAGCGCGGAGGGCACGACTCCCTATGGCTACACCTTC. Protein product: CASSAEGTTPYGYTF.

This clone was counted only a few times. This rearrangement joins TRBV6-6 to TRBJ1-3; no definite D call. Germline V gives CDR1 MNHNY, CDR2 SVGAGI (reference sequence). The V gene lost 0 bases and the J gene lost 4 bases, with 10 bases spanning the gap. This CDR3 spans 15 amino acids. CDR3: CASSYSSIGGNTIYF. Here the CDR3 DNA reads TGTGCCAGCAGTTACTCGAGTATAGGCGGAAACACCATATATTTT.

This chain uses TRBV6-5 with TRBJ2-2; D is unresolved. Between the trimmed V and J ends, which lost 0 bases and 6 bases, there was a span of 5 bases. Per germline, CDR1 MNHEY and CDR2 SVGAGI. The length of the CDR3 is 13 residues. CDR3 residues: CASSYSLAGELFF. Written as DNA, the CDR3 is TGTGCCAGCAGTTACTCTCTCGCCGGGGAGCTGTTTTTT.

The genes are TRBV4-1 and TRBJ1-5, with 8 bases lining up with TRBD1. V was clipped by 4 bases and J by 0 bases; unmatched bases: 5. The CDR3 contains 16 residues. The germline V gene has CDR1 MGHRA and CDR2 YSYEKL. The CDR3 protein is CASSPTGANSNQPQHF. CDR3 sequence (DNA): TGCGCCAGCAGCCCGACAGGGGCAAATAGCAATCAGCCCCAGCATTTT.

This rearrangement joins TRBV6-5 to TRBJ2-5; 7 nucleotides line up with TRBD1. CDR3 size: 16 residues. J was trimmed by 3 bases and V by 2 bases; bases with no gene match: 9. Germline CDR1 reads MNHEY; CDR2 reads SVGAGI. The CDR3 sequence: CASSYTFGTEEETQYF. In DNA, the CDR3 is TGTGCCAGCAGTTACACGTTCGGGACAGAAGAAGAGACCCAGTACTTC.

The gene calls are TRBV13 and TRBJ2-5; 9 bases are shared with TRBD1. Unmatched junction bases numbered 7, after V lost 5 bases and J lost 0 bases. The CDR3 totals 16 residues. Germline CDR1 PRHDT, CDR2 FYEKMQ (reference sequence). The CDR3 DNA reads as TGTGCCAGCAGCGCTACCGGGACAGGGAACCAAGAGACCCAGTACTTC. This sequence encodes CASSATGTGNQETQYF.

The V gene is TRBV4-1, the J gene TRBJ2-1; D is perhaps TRBD2 (7 bases). CDR3 size: 17 residues. V lost 0 bases, J lost 6 bases, and 18 bases lay in between. Germline CDR1 reads MGHRA; CDR2 reads YSYEKL. The CDR3, as DNA: TGCGCCAGCAGCCAAGACCCGGGGGGCTCTGAGGGCAATGAGCAGTTCTTC. Translated, it gives CASSQDPGGSEGNEQFF.

The gene calls are TRBV9 and TRBJ1-2, with 9 bases aligning to TRBD1. Trimming at V came to 3 bases and at J to 4 bases, leaving 7 bases not matched to a gene. The CDR3 consists of 15 residues. Germline CDR1 reads SGDLS; CDR2 reads YYNGEE. Written as DNA, the CDR3 is TGTGCCAGCAGCGGACAGGGGGTCCTTCTCTATGGCTACACCTTC. Translated: CASSGQGVLLYGYTF.

This chain uses TRBV9 with TRBJ1-1; D call uncertain. The CDR3 is made up of 12 amino acids. V lost 3 bases to trimming and J lost 7 bases, with 10 bases between them. Germline V gives CDR1 SGDLS, CDR2 YYNGEE. The CDR3 here is CASSAGSSEAFF. The DNA of the CDR3 is TGTGCCAGCAGCGCGGGGAGTAGTGAAGCTTTCTTT.

J is TRBJ1-1 and V is TRBV19; the D gene is possibly TRBD1 (5 bases). The germline V gene has CDR1 LNHDA and CDR2 SQIVND (reference sequence). The CDR3 is 11 residues long. V was clipped by 7 bases and J by 10 bases, with 13 bases between them. The CDR3 region has the DNA TGTGCCAGTACTCGAAGGGACGGAGCTTTCTTT. Its translation: CASTRRDGAFF.

The CDR3 DNA is TGCGCCAGCAGCCAAGTATTCACATCATCCGGGACTGAGCAGTTCTTC. Amino acid sequence: CASSQVFTSSGTEQFF. The genes are TRBV4-1 and TRBJ2-1; D tentatively fits TRBD1 or TRBD2 (5 bases each). The length of the CDR3 is 16 residues. Trimming stripped 1 base from V and 9 bases from J, with 19 bases between. CDR1 is MGHRA and CDR2 is YSYEKL in the germline V gene.

V and J are TRBV10-2 and TRBJ2-1; no reliable D call. The V end lost 8 bases, the J end lost 4 bases, and 6 bases lay between the germline ends. The V gene's germline CDR1 is WSHSY and CDR2 SAAADI. This CDR3 has 11 amino acids. The CDR3 DNA reads TGCGCCAGCGCAGCTTACAATGAGCAGTTCTTC. This gives the protein CASAAYNEQFF.

The V and J genes are TRBV5-6 and TRBJ1-2; D is uncertain. The germline gives CDR1 SGHDT, CDR2 YYEEEE. The CDR3 is 13 amino acids. Trimming cost V 4 bases and J 2 bases, with 9 bases left between them. For the CDR3, the DNA is TGTGCCAGCAGCCCGGAGTGGAACTATGGCTACACCTTC. Protein: CASSPEWNYGYTF.

The gene calls are TRBV6-5 and TRBJ2-2; TRBD2 aligns across 11 bases. CDR1 is MNHEY and CDR2 is SVGAGI in the germline V gene. This CDR3 is built from 16 residues. The trim removed 4 bases at V and 4 bases at J, leaving 5 bases unmatched. The CDR3 DNA follows: TGTGCCAGCAGTTCCCCCGGGACTAGCGGCACCGGGGAGCTGTTTTTT. It translates to CASSSPGTSGTGELFF.

This chain connects TRBV5-1 to TRBJ2-7; D unclear. This CDR3 is 13 amino acids long. V gave up 2 bases and J gave up 6 bases, with 12 bases separating them. Germline assignment: CDR1 SGHRS and CDR2 YFSETQ. CDR3 protein: CASSFAGSSEQYF. In DNA form, the CDR3 reads TGCGCCAGCAGCTTCGCCGGGTCCAGCGAGCAGTACTTC.

The chain uses TRBV7-9 and TRBJ1-1; the D gene is possibly TRBD1 (6 bases). Trimming left V 4 bases short and J 1 base short, with 10 bases between. The CDR3 loop spans 14 amino acids. Germline CDR1 and CDR2: SEHNR and FQNEAQ (reference sequence). This CDR3 reads CASSSRGQNTEAFF. In DNA, the CDR3 is TGTGCCAGCAGCTCCAGGGGCCAGAACACTGAAGCTTTCTTT.

The chain carries TRBV27 and TRBJ2-2; the D gene could be TRBD1 or TRBD2 (5 bases each). The CDR3 is 15 amino acids. Germline CDR1 and CDR2: MNHEY and SMNVEV (reference sequence). Trimming removed 9 bases at V and 11 bases at J, with 25 bases between. The CDR3 here is CASLSFRDPSLELFF. Here the CDR3 DNA reads TGTGCCAGTTTGAGTTTCCGGGACCCTAGTTTAGAGCTGTTTTTT.

The chain has TRBV27 and TRBJ1-2; D might be TRBD1 (5 bases). The CDR3 length is 12 residues. Germline V gene data show CDR1 as MNHEY and CDR2 as SMNVEV (reference sequence). V lost 6 bases and J lost 4, with 9 bases in between. The CDR3 bases are TGTGCCAGCAGCGACAGAGTCTATGGCTACACCTTC. Amino acid sequence: CASSDRVYGYTF.

This chain uses TRBV12-5 with TRBJ2-1; D is possibly TRBD1 (5 bases). Per the germline V gene, CDR1 is LGHNT and CDR2 is FRNRAP. The V gene lost 2 bases and the J gene lost 0 bases, with 11 bases spanning the gap. The CDR3 consists of 16 residues. For the CDR3, the DNA is TGTGCTAGTGGTTTGAACGACAGATACTCCTACAATGAGCAGTTCTTC. Translation: CASGLNDRYSYNEQFF.

The gene calls are TRBV27 and TRBJ1-1; no clear D. Germline V gene lookup returns CDR1 MNHEY and CDR2 SMNVEV (reference sequence). The V and J ends lost 5 bases and 0 bases respectively, with 13 bases between them. This CDR3 has 15 residues. The CDR3 loop reads CASSPPAGLNTEAFF. As DNA, the CDR3 is TGTGCCAGCAGTCCCCCGGCAGGACTGAACACTGAAGCTTTCTTT.

The V call is TRBV5-5, the J call TRBJ2-2; D is possibly TRBD1 (6 bases). The CDR3 is made up of 17 amino acids. Germline V gene lookup returns CDR1 SGHKS and CDR2 YYEKEE (reference sequence). The V end lost 0 bases, the J end lost 5 bases, and 17 bases lay between the germline ends. CDR3 in amino acids: CASSLGTDMLRTGELFF. The CDR3 nucleotides read TGTGCCAGCAGCTTGGGGACAGACATGCTGAGGACCGGGGAGCTGTTTTTT.

On this clone itself: Mismatch with germline at one junction end may stem from a read error. The V call is TRBV6-5, the J call TRBJ1-1, with D unresolved. The CDR3 contains 9 residues. Germline lookup yields CDR1 MNHEY and CDR2 SVGAGI. The CDR3 is CASNSEAFF. CDR3 coding DNA: TGTGCCAGCAACAGTGAAGCTTTCTTT.

This clone was recorded once. The V gene is TRBV27, the J gene TRBJ1-5, with 8 bases identical to TRBD1. CDR1 is MNHEY, CDR2 SMNVEV, per germline (reference sequence). The CDR3 runs to 15 residues. After removal of 11 bases from V and 6 bases from J, the junction contained 15 bases not matched to a gene. CDR3 sequence: CALADLQGVGQPQHF. CDR3 in DNA: TGTGCCCTCGCGGACTTACAGGGGGTGGGTCAGCCCCAGCATTTT.